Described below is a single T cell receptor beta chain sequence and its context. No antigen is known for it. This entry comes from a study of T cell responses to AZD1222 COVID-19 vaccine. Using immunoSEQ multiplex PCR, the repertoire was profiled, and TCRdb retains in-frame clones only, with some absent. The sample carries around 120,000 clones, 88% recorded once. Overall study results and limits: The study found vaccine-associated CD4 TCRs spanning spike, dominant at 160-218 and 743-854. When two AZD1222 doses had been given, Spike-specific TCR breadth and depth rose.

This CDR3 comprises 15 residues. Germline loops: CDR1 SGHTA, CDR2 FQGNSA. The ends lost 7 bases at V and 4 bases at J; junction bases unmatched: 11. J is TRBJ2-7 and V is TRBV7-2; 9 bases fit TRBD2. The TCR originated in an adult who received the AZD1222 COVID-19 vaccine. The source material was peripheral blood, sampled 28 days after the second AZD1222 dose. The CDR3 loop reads CASMPGRTSEYEQYF. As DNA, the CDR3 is TGTGCCAGCATGCCAGGTCGGACTAGCGAATACGAGCAGTACTTC.